These 24 T cell receptor beta chains share one sample of origin, sequenced in a study of T cells after yellow fever vaccination. TCRdb independently ran MiXCR on the 5' RACE reads; one entry per CDR3 protein. The sample consists of about 130,000 distinct CDR3 sequences, approximately 8.4% of them appearing once. Sequenced here: CD8+ T cells sorted from PBMCs, sampled on the day of the yellow fever booster vaccination. These receptors all come from a young man who received the YFV17D yellow fever vaccine.

The V gene is TRBV11-2, the J gene TRBJ2-1; 14 positions agree with TRBD2. V shed 4 bases and J 6 bases; nucleotides not matched to a gene: 8. The CDR3 covers 17 residues. Germline values: CDR1 SGHAT, CDR2 FQNNGV. The CDR3 DNA is TGTGCCAGCAGCTCACGGACTAGCGGGGGGCTAGGCAATGAGCAGTTCTTC. This translates into CASSSRTSGGLGNEQFF.

This clonotype was seen a handful of times. The chain recombines TRBV7-2 with TRBJ1-2; TRBD1 aligns across 9 bases. V lost 3 bases to trimming and J lost 1 base; unmatched junction nucleotides: 0. This CDR3 region has 14 residues. CDR1 SGHTA and CDR2 FQGNSA come from the germline V gene. CDR3 coding DNA: TGTGCCAGCAGCTTGACAGGGGGTAACTATGGCTACACCTTC. Protein sequence: CASSLTGGNYGYTF.

The V gene is TRBV5-1, the J gene TRBJ2-7; no definite D call. From germline, CDR1 is SGHRS and CDR2 YFSETQ. CDR3 length: 14 residues. Trimming took off 0 bases at V and 2 bases at J, with 9 bases between the two ends. The CDR3 DNA is TGCGCCAGCAGCTTGGGTTCCGGAGCCTACGAGCAGTACGTC. Translation: CASSLGSGAYEQYV.

This sequence joins TRBV27 and TRBJ2-3, with 8 bases fitting TRBD1. CDR3 length: 19 residues. Germline values: CDR1 MNHEY, CDR2 SMNVEV (reference sequence). V lost 2 bases to trimming and J lost 3 bases; unmatched junction nucleotides: 16. CDR3 nucleotides: TGTGCCAGCAGTTTAGCCAGGGGGCTAGATTCCACGTCGACAGATACGCAGTATTTT. It codes for CASSLARGLDSTSTDTQYF.

The sample holds a few counts of this clonotype. This rearrangement joins TRBV20-1 to TRBJ2-4, with D uncertain. The V and J ends lost 5 bases and 5 bases respectively, with 16 bases between them. In germline, CDR1 is DFQATT, CDR2 SNEGSKA (reference sequence). This CDR3 contains 14 residues. CDR3 DNA: TGCAGTGCTGGCCGACTGAGCAAGGAAAACATTCAGTACTTC. Translated: CSAGRLSKENIQYF.

This clonotype was seen only a few times. The chain employs TRBV5-1 and TRBJ2-7, with TRBD1 identical over 10 bases. Germline CDR1 is SGHRS and CDR2 is YFSETQ. The junction had 5 bases not matched to a gene; V was cut back by 4 bases and J by 4 bases. This CDR3 region has 14 residues. The CDR3 DNA reads as TGCGCCAGCAGCAGGGGACAGGGGCGATACGAGCAGTACTTC. It encodes CASSRGQGRYEQYF.

This clonotype was detected ten times or more. The rearrangement uses TRBV9 and TRBJ2-5; 11 nucleotides align to TRBD1. Looked up from germline, CDR1 is SGDLS and CDR2 is YYNGEE. The V gene end was trimmed by 3 bases and the J gene end by 7 bases; junction bases not matched to a gene: 8. The CDR3 runs to 15 residues. CDR3 bases: TGTGCCAGCAGCGAGCGGACAGGGGGCAGTGGGACCCAGTACTTC. It encodes CASSERTGGSGTQYF.

The chain uses TRBV6-6 and TRBJ1-5; TRBD1 is a possible D gene (5 bases). The CDR3 is 15 amino acids. V was trimmed by 7 bases and J by 3 bases, leaving 16 bases between them. Germline CDR1 reads MNHNY; CDR2 reads SVGAGI (reference sequence). In DNA, the CDR3 is TGTGCCAGCACCCCCCCCCGGGGCGTCAATCAGCCCCAGCATTTT. It specifies CASTPPRGVNQPQHF.

The rearrangement uses TRBV5-1 and TRBJ1-1; D unclear. The CDR3 runs to 13 residues. Germline V gives CDR1 SGHRS, CDR2 YFSETQ. With 1 base removed from V and 2 bases from J, the gap between germline ends came to 6 bases. For the CDR3, the DNA is TGCGCCAGCAGCTTGCGTATTAACACTGAAGCTTTCTTT. This gives the protein CASSLRINTEAFF.

This clonotype was counted between two and nine times. The chain recombines TRBV2 with TRBJ2-7; 7 nucleotides line up with TRBD1. The length of the CDR3 is 15 residues. CDR1 SNHLY and CDR2 FYNNEI come from the germline V gene. V lost 3 bases and J lost 0; bases outside the gene matches: 5. The CDR3 here is CASSDPGQSSYEQYV. The CDR3 nucleotides are TGTGCCAGCAGTGACCCGGGACAGAGCTCCTACGAGCAGTACGTC.

This rearrangement joins TRBV19 to TRBJ1-6; 7 nucleotides line up with TRBD1. With 5 bases clipped from V and 8 bases from J, the junction kept 6 bases outside the gene matches. The V gene's germline CDR1 is LNHDA and CDR2 SQIVND (reference sequence). The CDR3 totals 14 residues. The CDR3, as DNA: TGTGCCAGTAGTCCAACAGGGGCTGATTCACCCCTCCACTTT. The encoded protein is CASSPTGADSPLHF.

This clonotype showed up just a few times. V usage is TRBV4-1 and J usage is TRBJ2-3; 10 bases are shared with TRBD2. CDR3 length: 16 residues. The junction had 8 bases not matched to a gene; V was cut back by 3 bases and J by 5 bases. Germline CDR1 and CDR2: MGHRA and YSYEKL. CDR3 sequence (DNA): TGCGCCAGCAGCCAGGGAGCGGGGGGGCGAAAAGATACGCAGTATTTT. This sequence encodes CASSQGAGGRKDTQYF.

This clonotype was counted only a few times. This chain joins TRBV7-6 and TRBJ1-4, with a possible D match to TRBD1 (5 bases). V was trimmed by 5 bases and J by 0 bases, leaving 16 bases between them. The CDR3 loop spans 17 amino acids. Germline-derived CDR1 and CDR2 are SGHVS and FNYEAQ. CDR3 region: CASSPSQLGATNEKLFF. CDR3 coding DNA: TGTGCCAGCAGCCCCTCGCAGTTGGGGGCAACTAATGAAAAACTGTTTTTT.

This clonotype was counted a few times. This chain connects TRBV15 to TRBJ2-3, with D tentatively TRBD2 (7 bases). The length of the CDR3 is 15 residues. The ends were cut back, 3 bases at V and 0 bases at J, with 10 bases in the middle. Germline V lookup: CDR1 LNHNV, CDR2 YYDKDF (reference sequence). This chain's CDR3 is CATSRRGGSTDTQYF. CDR3 DNA: TGTGCCACCAGCAGGAGGGGGGGTAGCACAGATACGCAGTATTTT.

This clonotype turned up a few times. The CDR3 loop is CASSLARAPVYGYTF. The CDR3 coding sequence is TGTGCCAGCAGCTTAGCACGGGCCCCGGTCTATGGCTACACCTTC. The V and J genes are TRBV7-2 and TRBJ1-2, with no clear D. The germline gives CDR1 SGHTA, CDR2 FQGNSA. Trimming took 0 bases from V and 4 from J, leaving 12 bases between them. This CDR3 is built from 15 residues.

The chain uses TRBV29-1 and TRBJ2-5; D not certain. CDR1 is SQVTM and CDR2 is ANQGSEA in the germline V gene. Trimming left V 5 bases short and J 3 bases short, with 16 bases between. CDR3 size: 14 residues. CDR3 coding DNA: TGCAGCGTTTCTCCGGTAGACCAAGAAGAGACCCAGTACTTC. Translated, it gives CSVSPVDQEETQYF.

This clonotype was seen only a few times. The chain couples TRBV11-2 to TRBJ2-5; TRBD2 agrees at 12 bases. Per germline, CDR1 SGHAT and CDR2 FQNNGV. The CDR3 covers 15 residues. V lost 4 bases and J lost 2; bases outside the gene matches: 2. CDR3 in amino acids: CASSWTSGEQETQYF. The CDR3 bases are TGTGCCAGCAGCTGGACTAGCGGGGAGCAAGAGACCCAGTACTTC.

The rearrangement uses TRBV12-2 and TRBJ1-6. TRBV12-2 is termed a pseudogene. The CDR3 sequence is 14 residues long. The CDR3 spells CASRPVDEGPSLHF. The CDR3 DNA sequence: TGTGCAAGTCGCCCGGTGGACGAGGGCCCGTCCCTCCACTTT.

This clonotype showed up just a few times. The chain combines TRBV4-1 with TRBJ2-7; the D is unclear. The germline CDR1 and CDR2 sequences are MGHRA and YSYEKL. The V and J ends lost 0 bases and 4 bases respectively, with 7 bases between them. This CDR3 is built from 13 residues. The CDR3 spells CASSQDGRYEQYF. In nucleotides, the CDR3 is TGCGCCAGCAGCCAAGACGGTAGATACGAGCAGTACTTC.

This clonotype was counted only a few times. The chain employs TRBV4-3 and TRBJ1-2; D remains unclear. Germline assignment: CDR1 LGHNA and CDR2 YSLEER. The ends were cut back, 4 bases at V and 6 bases at J, with 12 bases in the middle. This CDR3 spans 13 amino acids. The CDR3 loop reads CASSPDSGDGYTF. CDR3 nucleotides: TGCGCCAGCAGCCCTGATAGCGGGGATGGCTACACCTTC.

The rearrangement links TRBV12-3 or TRBV12-4 to TRBJ1-2, with 7 bases that match TRBD1. This CDR3 comprises 13 residues. J lost 4 bases, V lost 11 bases, and 10 bases had no gene match. CDR3: CACRDSGLYGYTF. The CDR3 nucleotides are TGTGCCTGCCGGGACAGCGGACTCTATGGCTACACCTTC.

This clonotype appeared a few times. The genes are TRBV14 and TRBJ1-2; unclear D gene. This CDR3 contains 15 residues. The V and J ends lost 5 bases and 2 bases respectively, with 15 bases between them. Germline assignment: CDR1 SGHDN and CDR2 FVKESK. The CDR3 DNA reads TGTGCCAGCAGCTTCCTGGGCGGCCAAAACTATGGCTACACCTTC. This translates into CASSFLGGQNYGYTF.

The chain employs TRBV19 and TRBJ2-6; 8 bases map to TRBD1. The CDR3 sequence is 18 residues long. The V gene's germline CDR1 is LNHDA and CDR2 SQIVND (reference sequence). V dropped 7 bases and J dropped 0; count of bases not matched to a gene: 11. The CDR3 here is CASTKDRACCSGANVLTF. CDR3 in DNA: TGTGCCAGTACCAAGGACAGGGCTTGTTGCTCTGGGGCCAACGTCCTGACTTTC.

This chain joins TRBV4-3 and TRBJ2-1; the D is unclear. The CDR3 extends over 15 amino acids. Trimming shortened V by 0 bases and J by 9 bases, and 15 bases separated the two germline ends. In germline, CDR1 is LGHNA, CDR2 YSLEER. CDR3 bases: TGCGCCAGCAGCCAAGATAAAAGAGCGAGTCGTGAGCAGTTCTTC. It translates to CASSQDKRASREQFF.